The 28 T cell receptor beta chains given below trace back to one sample, sequenced in a study of cytomegalovirus exposure and HLA in healthy donors. The study ran its PCR with 60 Vbeta and 13 Jbeta primers. Assay used: immunoSEQ multiplex PCR; TCRdb lists only in-frame clones, some missing. The repertoire holds around 150,000 clones, with approximately 80% as singletons. What was sequenced was PBMCs. Source of these receptors: a man aged 18 to 35 in good health and CMV-seropositive.

Comments on this clone: Distinct nucleotide sequences in the sample also encode this CDR3. The rearrangement links TRBV5-1 to TRBJ1-5; TRBD1 matches at 9 bases. CDR3 length: 15 amino acids. Trimming at V came to 3 bases and at J to 2 bases, leaving 3 bases not matched to a gene. From germline, CDR1 is SGHRS and CDR2 YFSETQ. Here the CDR3 reads CASSWGQGGNQPQHF. The CDR3 DNA reads TGCGCCAGCAGCTGGGGACAGGGTGGCAATCAGCCCCAGCATTTT.

The chain employs TRBV7-2 and TRBJ2-1; 7 bases line up with TRBD2. After removal of 5 bases from V and 7 bases from J, the junction contained 14 bases not matched to a gene. Germline V gene sequence: CDR1 SGHTA, CDR2 FQGNSA. This CDR3 is 16 amino acids long. The CDR3 here is CASSPHPGTIRNEQFF. CDR3 in DNA: TGTGCCAGCAGCCCCCACCCCGGGACTATTCGGAATGAGCAGTTCTTC.

The rearrangement links TRBV9 to TRBJ1-6; 7 bases line up with TRBD1. V lost 7 bases to trimming and J lost 6 bases; unmatched junction nucleotides: 7. CDR3 length: 14 amino acids. The germline gives CDR1 SGDLS, CDR2 YYNGEE. The CDR3 loop reads CASSPQGINSPLHF. DNA of the CDR3: TGTGCCAGCTCGCCACAGGGGATTAATTCACCCCTCCACTTT.

This rearrangement joins TRBV15 to TRBJ2-2; TRBD2 matches at 8 bases. The CDR3 totals 17 residues. V lost 1 base to trimming and J lost 3 bases; unmatched junction nucleotides: 7. CDR1 and CDR2 (germline): LNHNV, YYDKDF (reference sequence). CDR3 nucleotide sequence: TGTGCCACCAGCAGAGTCCAGCGGGGGAGGGACACCGGGGAGCTGTTTTTT. Protein: CATSRVQRGRDTGELFF. The whole variable domain, filled in from reference TRBV15 and TRBJ2-2, reads DAMVIQNPRYQVTQFGKPVTLSCSQTLNHNVMYWYQQKSSQAPKLLFHYYDKDFNNEADTPDNFQSRRPNTSFCFLDIRSPGLGDTAMYLCATSRVQRGRDTGELFFGEGSRLTVL.

The chain carries TRBV12-5 and TRBJ2-7; 7 nucleotides line up with TRBD2. CDR3 length equals 15 residues. From germline, CDR1 is LGHNT and CDR2 FRNRAP. J was trimmed by 7 bases and V by 4 bases; bases with no gene match: 13. CDR3 region: CASGSGTNSREEQYF. The CDR3 DNA follows: TGTGCTAGTGGTTCAGGGACTAACTCTCGGGAAGAGCAGTACTTC.

This clone was counted between two and nine times. The rearrangement uses TRBV7-9 and TRBJ2-3; possibly TRBD2 for D (6 bases). The CDR3 spans 16 residues. Trimming removed 5 bases from V and 3 bases from J, with 18 bases in between. Germline values: CDR1 SEHNR, CDR2 FQNEAQ (reference sequence). DNA of the CDR3: TGTGCCAGCAGCCCCGGTATAGCGGAGCAAACAGATACGCAGTATTTT. This translates into CASSPGIAEQTDTQYF.

CDR3 region: CASRWRVGEMNTEAFF. The CDR3 DNA reads as TGTGCCAGTCGCTGGAGGGTAGGGGAGATGAACACTGAAGCTTTCTTT. The chain links TRBV5-5 to TRBJ1-1; perhaps TRBD1 as D (5 bases). Germline CDR1 is SGHKS and CDR2 is YYEKEE (reference sequence). V lost 8 bases, J lost 0 bases, and 20 bases lay in between. The CDR3 totals 16 residues.

This clone has only a few counts. V gene TRBV9 combines with J gene TRBJ1-4; D might be TRBD1 (6 bases). CDR3 size: 16 residues. The V end was cut by 2 bases, the J end by 11 bases, with 22 bases between. The V gene's germline CDR1 is SGDLS and CDR2 YYNGEE. CDR3 in DNA: TGTGCCAGCAGCGTTGCTCAAAGGCAGGGGCAGGAGAAACTGTTTTTT. This codes for CASSVAQRQGQEKLFF.

The V and J genes are TRBV27 and TRBJ1-5; D possibly corresponds to TRBD1 (5 bases). The CDR3 runs to 15 residues. The germline CDR1 and CDR2 sequences are MNHEY and SMNVEV (reference sequence). Trimming cost V 2 bases and J 0 bases, with 8 bases left between them. CDR3 sequence: CASSLDSFSNQPQHF. In DNA form, the CDR3 reads TGTGCCAGCAGTTTAGACAGTTTTAGCAATCAGCCCCAGCATTTT.

This chain uses TRBV5-6 with TRBJ2-1; 10 bases fit TRBD2. CDR1 is SGHDT, CDR2 YYEEEE, per germline. V shed 0 bases, J shed 4 bases, and the junction held 4 bases outside the gene matches. CDR3 length: 16 amino acids. The CDR3 DNA sequence: TGTGCCAGCAGCTTGGAGACTAGCGGGTTGTACAATGAGCAGTTCTTC. Encoded protein: CASSLETSGLYNEQFF. Combining the CDR3 with reference TRBV5-6 and TRBJ2-1 gives the whole variable domain DAGVTQSPTHLIKTRGQQVTLRCSPKSGHDTVSWYQQALGQGPQFIFQYYEEEERQRGNFPDRFSGHQFPNYSSELNVNALLLGDSALYLCASSLETSGLYNEQFFGPGTRLTVL.

The chain uses TRBV6-1 and TRBJ2-3, with a possible D match to TRBD2 (5 bases). CDR1 and CDR2 (germline): MNHNS, SASEGT. V lost 7 bases, J lost 4 bases, and 15 bases lay in between. The CDR3 spans 14 residues. CDR3 sequence: CASTVGLAPDTQYF. The CDR3 DNA reads as TGTGCCAGCACCGTTGGGTTAGCGCCAGATACGCAGTATTTT.

The table lists this clone with a count of one. CDR3 bases: TGTGCCAACTCCCCTGGAAGGGGATATTGCAATCAGCCCCAGCATTTT. Translating gives CANSPGRGYCNQPQHF. This chain links TRBV21-1 with TRBJ1-5; the table names TRBD1, a call not compared with the DNA. TRBV21-1 is a pseudogene segment. The CDR3 loop spans 16 amino acids.

The rearrangement joins TRBV6-1 to TRBJ1-2, with unresolved D. Germline V CDR1 and CDR2: MNHNS, SASEGT. V gave up 6 bases and J gave up 1 base, with 9 bases separating them. This CDR3 has 13 residues. As DNA, the CDR3 is TGTGCCAGCAGACTCGGGTTTAACTATGGCTACACCTTC. It encodes CASRLGFNYGYTF.

V is TRBV5-4 and J is TRBJ2-7, with 7 bases lining up with TRBD1. Germline V gene sequence: CDR1 SGHNT, CDR2 YYREEE (reference sequence). V was clipped by 1 base and J by 6 bases; unmatched bases: 10. The CDR3 length is 15 residues. CDR3 residues: CASSLKGQVGREQYF. As DNA, the CDR3 is TGTGCCAGCAGCTTGAAAGGACAGGTGGGACGCGAGCAGTACTTC.

The chain recombines TRBV5-1 with TRBJ2-1, with 10 bases that match TRBD2. Germline CDR1 and CDR2: SGHRS and YFSETQ. This CDR3 comprises 16 residues. V shed 1 base and J 6 bases; nucleotides not matched to a gene: 7. The CDR3 reads CASSLMASGSSNEQFF. CDR3 coding DNA: TGCGCCAGCAGCTTGATGGCTAGCGGGAGCTCCAATGAGCAGTTCTTC.

The CDR3 loop is CASSLNSQGQPQHF. As DNA, the CDR3 is TGTGCCAGCTCACTAAACTCTCAGGGTCAGCCCCAGCATTTT. The J gene is TRBJ1-5, the V gene TRBV18, with D maybe TRBD1 (5 bases). V lost 4 bases and J lost 6, with 13 bases in between. Germline lookup yields CDR1 KGHSH and CDR2 LQKENI. This CDR3 has 14 residues.

The CDR3 loop is CASSSGLAGGRETQYF. The CDR3 bases are TGTGCCAGCAGCTCGGGACTAGCGGGAGGTCGGGAGACCCAGTACTTC. The chain recombines TRBV7-9 with TRBJ2-5; 15 bases are a match to TRBD2. J gave up 5 bases and V 4 bases, and 5 bases lay outside the gene matches. CDR1 and CDR2 from the germline V gene are SEHNR and FQNEAQ (reference sequence). There are 16 residues in the CDR3.

In this sample, this clone turned up once. The J gene is TRBJ1-2, the V gene TRBV5-1, with D perhaps matching TRBD1 (5 bases). CDR3 length equals 13 residues. CDR1 and CDR2 from the germline V gene are SGHRS and YFSETQ. The V gene lost 3 bases and the J gene lost 7 bases, with 13 bases spanning the gap. As DNA, the CDR3 is TGCGCCAGCAGCTCCCAGGGCTTCGTTGGCTACACCTTC. Translation: CASSSQGFVGYTF.

V is TRBV28 and J is TRBJ1-2; TRBD1 matches at 9 bases. Germline loops: CDR1 MDHEN, CDR2 SYDVKM. This CDR3 contains 15 residues. With 3 bases clipped from V and 7 bases from J, the junction kept 9 bases outside the gene matches. The CDR3, as DNA: TGTGCCAGCAGTTTTGTGACAGGGGGTTTCAGTGGCTACACCTTC. Protein: CASSFVTGGFSGYTF.

The V gene is TRBV5-6, the J gene TRBJ1-4, with D uncertain. This CDR3 contains 13 residues. The V gene lost 0 bases and the J gene lost 5 bases, with 5 bases spanning the gap. Germline loops: CDR1 SGHDT, CDR2 YYEEEE. CDR3 region: CASSLGSNEKLFF. In nucleotides, the CDR3 is TGTGCCAGCAGCTTGGGTTCGAATGAAAAACTGTTTTTT.

The CDR3 coding sequence is TGCGCCAGCAGCTTGGTAGCGGGGGCGAACACCGGGGAGCTGTTTTTT. Protein: CASSLVAGANTGELFF. The chain carries TRBV5-1 and TRBJ2-2; 9 positions match TRBD2. Trimming took 0 bases from V and 0 from J; bases not matched to a gene: 0. The CDR3 loop spans 16 amino acids. CDR1 is SGHRS and CDR2 is YFSETQ in the germline V gene. Full variable domain (rest looked up from reference TRBV5-1 and TRBJ2-2): KAGVTQTPRYLIKTRGQQVTLSCSPISGHRSVSWYQQTPGQGLQFLFEYFSETQRNKGNFPGRFSGRQFSNSRSEMNVSTLELGDSALYLCASSLVAGANTGELFFGEGSRLTVL.

The chain employs TRBV2 and TRBJ1-2; weak D call: TRBD1 (5 bases). The CDR3 consists of 16 residues. With 1 base removed from V and 2 bases from J, the gap between germline ends came to 14 bases. Germline V gene data show CDR1 as SNHLY and CDR2 as FYNNEI. The CDR3 reads CASSEERQPLNYGYTF. DNA for the CDR3: TGTGCCAGCAGTGAAGAGAGACAGCCGTTGAACTATGGCTACACCTTC.

The chain employs TRBV6-5 and TRBJ2-1; possibly TRBD2 for D (6 bases). The V end was cut by 0 bases, the J end by 7 bases, with 10 bases between. CDR1 MNHEY and CDR2 SVGAGI come from the germline V gene. CDR3 length equals 14 residues. Here the CDR3 reads CASSYSGGRNEQFF. The CDR3 bases are TGTGCCAGCAGTTACTCCGGGGGAAGGAATGAGCAGTTCTTC.

The chain carries TRBV6-5 and TRBJ2-5, with 11 bases matching TRBD2. The CDR3 is 15 amino acids. The germline V gene encodes CDR1 MNHEY and CDR2 SVGAGI. V shed 5 bases, J shed 6 bases, and the junction held 8 bases outside the gene matches. For the CDR3, the DNA is TGTGCCAGCAGTCGAGGACTAGCGGGTGAAAAGACCCAGTACTTC. It is translated as CASSRGLAGEKTQYF.

V and J are TRBV5-3 and TRBJ2-3, with D possibly being TRBD1 (5 bases). TRBV5-3 is flagged as an ORF with uncertain function. The CDR3 has 17 amino acids. V was pared by 1 base and J by 3 bases, with 18 bases between. Here the CDR3 reads CARSLYRCQKPTDTQYF. The CDR3 nucleotides read TGTGCCAGAAGCTTGTACAGGTGCCAAAAGCCTACAGATACGCAGTATTTT.

The gene calls are TRBV9 and TRBJ1-3; TRBD1 might be the D (5 bases). There are 18 residues in the CDR3. Germline-derived CDR1 and CDR2 are SGDLS and YYNGEE. Deletions cut 0 bases from V and 0 bases from J, with 16 bases between. The CDR3 nucleotides are TGTGCCAGCAGCGTAGCTTCCATGGAGGGGTTCTCTGGAAACACCATATATTTT. It encodes CASSVASMEGFSGNTIYF.

This rearrangement joins TRBV6-5 to TRBJ2-7, with D uncertain. V dropped 4 bases and J dropped 11 bases, with 12 bases sitting between them. Per the germline V gene, CDR1 is MNHEY and CDR2 is SVGAGI. The CDR3 loop spans 11 amino acids. CDR3 amino acids: CASSSTRMEYF. The CDR3 nucleotides are TGTGCCAGCAGTTCTACCAGGATGGAGTACTTC.

The gene calls are TRBV27 and TRBJ2-3; 10 bases map to TRBD2. CDR1 and CDR2 from the germline V gene are MNHEY and SMNVEV (reference sequence). V dropped 5 bases and J dropped 2; count of bases not matched to a gene: 7. This CDR3 is 16 amino acids long. The CDR3 spells CASSPRTSGVTDTQYF. CDR3 sequence (DNA): TGTGCCAGCAGTCCGCGGACTAGCGGAGTCACAGATACGCAGTATTTT.